This TCR beta chain was captured by sequencing in a study of T cell repertoires in ileal Crohn's disease. This CDR3 region has 15 residues. CDR1 and CDR2 from the germline V gene are MNHEY and SVGAGI. The J segment lost 4 bases and the V segment lost 6 bases, leaving 8 bases of the junction unmatched. The repertoire was sequenced with immunoSEQ multiplex PCR; TCRdb's copy has only in-frame clones and lacks some. The sample consists of some 17,000 clones, around 76% of them appearing once. Time point here: inflamed ileum from the surgical specimen. This rearrangement joins TRBV6-5 to TRBJ1-1, with 10 bases lining up with TRBD1. Material for sequencing was ileal tissue. This clonotype was sampled from an adult with Crohn's disease. This CDR3 reads CASSPRQGAGTEAFF. In nucleotides, the CDR3 is TGTGCCAGCAGCCCAAGACAGGGGGCGGGCACTGAAGCTTTCTTT.